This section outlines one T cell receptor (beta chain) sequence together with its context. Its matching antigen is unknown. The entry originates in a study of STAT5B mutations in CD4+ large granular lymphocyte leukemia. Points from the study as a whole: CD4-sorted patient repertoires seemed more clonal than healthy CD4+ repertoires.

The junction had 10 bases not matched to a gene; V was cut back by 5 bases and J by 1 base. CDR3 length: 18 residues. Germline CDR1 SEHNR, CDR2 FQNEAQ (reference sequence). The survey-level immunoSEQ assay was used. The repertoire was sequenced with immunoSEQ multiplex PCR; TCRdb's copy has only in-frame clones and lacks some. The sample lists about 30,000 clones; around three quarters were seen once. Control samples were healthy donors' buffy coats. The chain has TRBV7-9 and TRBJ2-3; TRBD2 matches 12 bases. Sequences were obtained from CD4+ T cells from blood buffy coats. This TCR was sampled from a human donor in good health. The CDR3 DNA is TGTGCCAGCAGCAATACCCTAGCGGGGGGGCGAGGCACAGATACGCAGTATTTT. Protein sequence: CASSNTLAGGRGTDTQYF.